This T cell receptor beta chain originates from a study of PD-1 blockade in classical Hodgkin lymphoma. In every patient, relapse followed autologous stem cell transplantation, while exposure to brentuximab vedotin differed. TCRdb keeps only in-frame clones here, not all; method: immunoSEQ multiplex PCR. The table shows some 84,000 clones, with nearly 95% occurring only once. The trim removed 6 bases at V and 3 bases at J, leaving 6 bases unmatched. The germline V gene encodes CDR1 SQVTM and CDR2 ANQGSEA. This CDR3 has 14 residues. The V and J genes are TRBV29-1 and TRBJ2-3, with 10 nucleotides matching TRBD1. The TCR comes from a human donor with classical Hodgkin lymphoma. The sequenced sample was peripheral blood mononuclear cells (PBMCs), obtained before the second cycle of nivolumab. CDR3: CSVRTGGRTDTQYF. The CDR3 DNA reads as TGCAGCGTCCGGACAGGGGGTCGGACAGATACGCAGTATTTT.